The clone carrying this T cell receptor (beta chain) was detected a few times. Its cognate antigen is unknown. Likely a read error: the CDR3 ends without its conserved phenylalanine or tryptophan. The DNA is omitted, as the CDR3 cannot be located on it reliably, and the CDR3 follows TCRdb's listing. This entry belongs to a study of CD8+CD57+ T cells in acquired aplastic anemia. The germline V gene has CDR1 MRHNA and CDR2 SNTAGT. Including both end residues, the CDR3 is 11 amino acids long. Points from the study as a whole: In CD8+ cells, Simpson's diversity showed no significant difference between patients and controls. Roughly 27 shared CD8+ CDR3s appeared highly expressed within patients' immunodominant clones.

For sequencing, patients were chosen who had shown expansion of CD8+CD57+ cells by flow cytometry. The template for TCR beta VDJ and CDR3 sequence profiling was genomic DNA. TCRdb passed the reads through MiXCR, listing each CDR3 protein once. The sample contains around 210,000 distinct CDR3 sequences, 50% to 70% of which appear only once. Material for sequencing was sorted CD4+, CD8+, or CD8+CD57+ T cells (not recorded which) from PBMCs. This receptor was taken from a human donor with aplastic anemia. The chain joins TRBV6-4 to TRBJ2-4. This CDR3 is CASSDSYNQHL.